This TCR beta chain was profiled in a study of CD8+ T cells in alopecia areata. TCR sequencing used cDNA made by reverse transcription of extracted RNA. Repertoires were generated with immunoSEQ multiplex PCR, while TCRdb's copy carries only in-frame clones and drops some. The repertoire consists of around 250,000 clones, with roughly two thirds occurring once and the leading ten covering around 1.2%. Alopecia areata patients provided lesional scalp punch biopsies and peripheral blood, both collected for the study. Points from the study as a whole: Lesional tissue from the scalp (especially in alopecia totalis/universalis) showed higher clonality than normal scalp.

A remark on this clone: The antigen is undetermined.

This CDR3 is built from 14 residues. Germline trimming cut 5 bases from V and 4 bases from J; bases unmatched to any gene: 5. Per germline, CDR1 SEHNR and CDR2 FQNEAQ (reference sequence). This receptor was taken from a human donor with alopecia areata. The V gene is TRBV7-9, the J gene TRBJ1-1; 9 nucleotides match TRBD1. The source material was CD4+ T cells sorted from blood, sampled at week 0. The CDR3 loop reads CASSEDRGFTEAFF. In nucleotides, the CDR3 is TGTGCCAGCAGCGAGGACAGGGGTTTCACTGAAGCTTTCTTT.